Following are 12 T cell receptor beta chains from one sample sequenced in a study of long-term antiretroviral therapy in people with HIV. This was the immunoSEQ v3.0 assay at survey level. The assay was immunoSEQ multiplex PCR, and TCRdb's table has in-frame clones only and misses some. Of 25,000 to 40,000 clones in the sample, 95% to 98% were seen once. The source was unsorted PBMCs, collected 7.6 years after starting antiretroviral therapy. The source of these receptors is a man aged 25 to 40 with HIV.

The chain couples TRBV5-6 to TRBJ2-7; TRBD2 matches at 7 bases. The germline gives CDR1 SGHDT, CDR2 YYEEEE. CDR3 length: 15 residues. V dropped 1 base and J dropped 2; count of bases not matched to a gene: 6. CDR3 sequence (DNA): TGTGCCAGCAGCTTGTCCGGGAGGCAAACCTACGAGCAGTACTTC. Protein: CASSLSGRQTYEQYF. Filled out from reference TRBV5-6 and TRBJ2-7, the complete variable domain reads DAGVTQSPTHLIKTRGQQVTLRCSPKSGHDTVSWYQQALGQGPQFIFQYYEEEERQRGNFPDRFSGHQFPNYSSELNVNALLLGDSALYLCASSLSGRQTYEQYFGPGTRLTVT.

V gene TRBV13 combines with J gene TRBJ2-6; possible D gene TRBD1, 6 bases. CDR1 PRHDT and CDR2 FYEKMQ come from the germline V gene (reference sequence). The CDR3 runs to 16 residues. Trimming left V 3 bases short and J 0 bases short, with 9 bases between. The CDR3 reads CASSLTDSSGANVLTF. The CDR3, as DNA: TGTGCCAGCAGCTTGACGGACAGCTCTGGGGCCAACGTCCTGACTTTC.

This clone was found once. The chain carries TRBV9 and TRBJ2-7, with a possible D match to TRBD1 (6 bases). The V gene's germline CDR1 is SGDLS and CDR2 YYNGEE. This CDR3 has 13 amino acids. V lost 3 bases to trimming and J lost 3 bases, with 10 bases between them. The CDR3 sequence: CASSAQQGYEQYF. The CDR3 nucleotides are TGTGCCAGCAGCGCCCAACAGGGCTACGAGCAGTACTTC.

The rearrangement links TRBV18 to TRBJ2-3; 7 bases fit TRBD1. In germline, CDR1 is KGHSH, CDR2 LQKENI. Losses at the gene ends were 2 bases for V and 0 bases for J; bases not matched to a gene: 5. CDR3 length equals 16 residues. CDR3 sequence (DNA): TGTGCCAGCTCACCAGGACGCAGGGGGAGCACAGATACGCAGTATTTT. It is translated as CASSPGRRGSTDTQYF.

The chain couples TRBV6-5 to TRBJ2-3; D call uncertain. This CDR3 has 15 residues. V was shortened by 2 bases and J by 4 bases, with 13 bases between the two germline ends. Germline-derived CDR1 and CDR2 are MNHEY and SVGAGI. CDR3 in amino acids: CASSYGGVFADTQYF. Here the CDR3 DNA reads TGTGCCAGCAGTTACGGTGGGGTTTTCGCAGATACGCAGTATTTT.

The rearrangement uses TRBV7-9 and TRBJ1-4, with 12 bases identical to TRBD1. V was clipped by 8 bases and J by 8 bases; unmatched bases: 3. The CDR3 length is 13 residues. Germline V CDR1 and CDR2: SEHNR, FQNEAQ (reference sequence). The CDR3 reads CASGGQGAEKLFF. The CDR3 DNA reads TGTGCCAGCGGGGGACAGGGGGCGGAAAAACTGTTTTTT. Filled out from reference TRBV7-9 and TRBJ1-4, the complete variable domain reads DTGVSQNPRHKITKRGQNVTFRCDPISEHNRLYWYRQTLGQGPEFLTYFQNEAQLEKSRLLSDRFSAERPKGSFSTLEIQRTEQGDSAMYLCASGGQGAEKLFFGSGTQLSVL.

The chain joins TRBV9 to TRBJ2-3; 9 positions match TRBD2. Germline V CDR1 and CDR2: SGDLS, YYNGEE. The length of the CDR3 is 16 residues. Trimming removed 4 bases from V and 5 bases from J; junction bases left unmatched: 11. CDR3: CASSPQAGGWGDTQYF. DNA of the CDR3: TGTGCCAGCAGCCCCCAAGCGGGGGGCTGGGGAGATACGCAGTATTTT.

The V and J genes are TRBV6-6 and TRBJ1-5; no reliable D call. Deletions cut 0 bases from V and 4 bases from J, with 10 bases between. The CDR3 extends over 15 amino acids. Germline CDR1 and CDR2: MNHNY and SVGAGI (reference sequence). The CDR3 DNA is TGTGCCAGCAGTTACTCCCCTGAACCTAATCAGCCCCAGCATTTT. It translates to CASSYSPEPNQPQHF.

This chain connects TRBV30 to TRBJ2-1, with D possibly TRBD2 on 5 matching bases. The CDR3 loop spans 16 amino acids. The V and J ends lost 4 bases and 0 bases respectively, with 16 bases between them. Germline CDR1 and CDR2: GTSNPN and SVGIG (reference sequence). CDR3 sequence (DNA): TGTGCCTGGACGGACTCCAGATGGAGCTCCTACAATGAGCAGTTCTTC. This gives the protein CAWTDSRWSSYNEQFF.

V usage is TRBV29-1 and J usage is TRBJ2-1; the match to TRBD1 covers 7 bases. There are 11 residues in the CDR3. The germline gives CDR1 SQVTM, CDR2 ANQGSEA. J was trimmed by 4 bases and V by 7 bases; bases with no gene match: 1. The CDR3 protein is CSDRGYNEQFF. CDR3 DNA: TGCAGCGACAGGGGATACAATGAGCAGTTCTTC.

This clone was observed a single time. The chain employs TRBV4-1 and TRBJ2-7, with 9 nucleotides matching TRBD1. This CDR3 is built from 17 residues. CDR1 MGHRA and CDR2 YSYEKL come from the germline V gene. The ends lost 3 bases at V and 0 bases at J; junction bases unmatched: 9. Written as DNA, the CDR3 is TGCGCCAGCAGCCATCCCCAGGGACAGGGAGGCTCCTACGAGCAGTACTTC. It translates to CASSHPQGQGGSYEQYF.

The chain couples TRBV19 to TRBJ1-2, with a tentative D call TRBD1 (6 bases). Germline V gene lookup returns CDR1 LNHDA and CDR2 SQIVND (reference sequence). Deletions cut 4 bases from V and 8 bases from J, with 17 bases between. The CDR3 is 14 residues long. The CDR3 is CASSNPSTGSGYTF. Here the CDR3 DNA reads TGTGCCAGTAGTAACCCTTCCACAGGGAGCGGCTACACCTTC.